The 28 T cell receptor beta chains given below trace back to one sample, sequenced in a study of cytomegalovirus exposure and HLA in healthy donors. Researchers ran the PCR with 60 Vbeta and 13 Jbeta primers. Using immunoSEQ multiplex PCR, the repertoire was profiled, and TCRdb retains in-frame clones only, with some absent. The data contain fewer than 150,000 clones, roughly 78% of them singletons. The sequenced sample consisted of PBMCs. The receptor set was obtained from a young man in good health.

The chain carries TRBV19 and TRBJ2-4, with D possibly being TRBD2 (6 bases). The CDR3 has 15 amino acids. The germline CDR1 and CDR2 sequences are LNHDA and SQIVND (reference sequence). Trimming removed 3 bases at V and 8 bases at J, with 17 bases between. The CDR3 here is CASSIYSGRGDIQYF. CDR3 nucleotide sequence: TGTGCCAGTAGTATTTATTCCGGGAGAGGGGACATTCAGTACTTC.

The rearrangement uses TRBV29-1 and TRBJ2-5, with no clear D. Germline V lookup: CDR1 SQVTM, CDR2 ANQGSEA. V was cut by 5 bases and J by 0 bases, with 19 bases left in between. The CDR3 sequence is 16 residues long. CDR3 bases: TGCAGCGTTCAAGGGCCTCCCACCGTGTACCAAGAGACCCAGTACTTC. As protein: CSVQGPPTVYQETQYF. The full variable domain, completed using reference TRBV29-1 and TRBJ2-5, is SAVISQKPSRDICQRGTSLTIQCQVDSQVTMMFWYRQQPGQSLTLIATANQGSEATYESGFVIDKFPISRPNLTFSTLTVSNMSPEDSSIYLCSVQGPPTVYQETQYFGPGTRLLVL.

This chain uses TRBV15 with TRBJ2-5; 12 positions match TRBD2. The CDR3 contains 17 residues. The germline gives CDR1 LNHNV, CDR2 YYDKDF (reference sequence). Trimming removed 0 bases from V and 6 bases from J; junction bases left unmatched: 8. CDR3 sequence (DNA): TGTGCCACCAGCAGAGATAGAGCTAGCGGGAGGGAACAGACCCAGTACTTC. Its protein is CATSRDRASGREQTQYF.

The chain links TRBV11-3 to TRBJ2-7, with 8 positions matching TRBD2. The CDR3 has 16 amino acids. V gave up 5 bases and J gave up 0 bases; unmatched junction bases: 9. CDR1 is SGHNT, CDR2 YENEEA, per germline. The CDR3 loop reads CASSPRGSGGSYEQYF. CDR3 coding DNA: TGTGCCAGCAGCCCTCGCGGGAGCGGGGGCTCCTACGAGCAGTACTTC.

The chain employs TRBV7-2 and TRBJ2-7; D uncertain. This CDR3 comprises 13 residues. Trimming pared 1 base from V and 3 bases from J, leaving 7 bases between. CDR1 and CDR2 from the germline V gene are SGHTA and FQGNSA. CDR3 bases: TGTGCCAGCAGCTTAGAACGGTACTACGAGCAGTACTTC. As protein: CASSLERYYEQYF.

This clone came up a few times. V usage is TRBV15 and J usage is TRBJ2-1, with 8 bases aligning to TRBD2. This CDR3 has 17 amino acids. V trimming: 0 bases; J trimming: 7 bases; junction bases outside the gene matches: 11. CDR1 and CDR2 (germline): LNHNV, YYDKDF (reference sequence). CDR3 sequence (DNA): TGTGCCACCAGCAGAGATTCGGGGACTAGTGATTGGAATGAGCAGTTCTTC. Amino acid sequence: CATSRDSGTSDWNEQFF. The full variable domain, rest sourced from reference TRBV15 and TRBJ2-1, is DAMVIQNPRYQVTQFGKPVTLSCSQTLNHNVMYWYQQKSSQAPKLLFHYYDKDFNNEADTPDNFQSRRPNTSFCFLDIRSPGLGDTAMYLCATSRDSGTSDWNEQFFGPGTRLTVL.

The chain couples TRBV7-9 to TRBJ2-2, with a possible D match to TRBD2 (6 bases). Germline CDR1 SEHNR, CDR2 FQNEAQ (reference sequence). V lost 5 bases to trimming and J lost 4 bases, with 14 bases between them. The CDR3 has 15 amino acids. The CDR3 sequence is CASSLRGPTTGELFF. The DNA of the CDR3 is TGTGCCAGCAGCCTGCGGGGCCCGACCACCGGGGAGCTGTTTTTT.

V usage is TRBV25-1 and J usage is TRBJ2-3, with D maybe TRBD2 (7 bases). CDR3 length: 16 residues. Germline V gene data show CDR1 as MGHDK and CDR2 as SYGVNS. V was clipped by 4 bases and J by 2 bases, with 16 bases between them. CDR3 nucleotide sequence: TGTGCCAGCAGTGGGGGGGGCTTGGCGCTCACAGATACGCAGTATTTT. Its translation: CASSGGGLALTDTQYF.

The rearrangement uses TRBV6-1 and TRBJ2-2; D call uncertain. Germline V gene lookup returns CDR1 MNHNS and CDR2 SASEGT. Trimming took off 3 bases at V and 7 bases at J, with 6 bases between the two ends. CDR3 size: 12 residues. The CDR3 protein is CASSEFSGELFF. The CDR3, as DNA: TGTGCCAGCAGTGAGTTCAGCGGGGAGCTGTTTTTT.

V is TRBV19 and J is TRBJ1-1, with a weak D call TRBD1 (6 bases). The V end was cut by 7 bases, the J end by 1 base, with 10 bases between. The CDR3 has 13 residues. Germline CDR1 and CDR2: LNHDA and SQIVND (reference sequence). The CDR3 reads CASTGARNTEAFF. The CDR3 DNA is TGTGCCAGTACAGGGGCCAGGAACACTGAAGCTTTCTTT.

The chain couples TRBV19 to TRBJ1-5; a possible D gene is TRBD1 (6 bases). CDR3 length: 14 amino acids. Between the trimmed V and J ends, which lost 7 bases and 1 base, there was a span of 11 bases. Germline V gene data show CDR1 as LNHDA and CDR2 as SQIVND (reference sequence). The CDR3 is CASKGGGSNQPQHF. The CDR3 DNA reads TGTGCCAGTAAGGGGGGAGGGAGCAATCAGCCCCAGCATTTT.

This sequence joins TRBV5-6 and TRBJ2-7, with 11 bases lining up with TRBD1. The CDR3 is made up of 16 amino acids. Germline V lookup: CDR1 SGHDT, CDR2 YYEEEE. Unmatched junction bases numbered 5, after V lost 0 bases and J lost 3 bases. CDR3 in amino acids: CASSLARGQGVYEQYF. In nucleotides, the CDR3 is TGTGCCAGCAGCTTGGCCCGGGGACAGGGGGTCTACGAGCAGTACTTC.

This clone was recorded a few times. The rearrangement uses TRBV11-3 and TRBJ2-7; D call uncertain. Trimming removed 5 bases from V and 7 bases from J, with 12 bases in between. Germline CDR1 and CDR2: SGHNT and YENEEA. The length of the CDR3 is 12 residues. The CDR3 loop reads CASSLTPREQYF. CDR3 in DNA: TGTGCCAGCAGCCTGACTCCACGAGAGCAGTACTTC.

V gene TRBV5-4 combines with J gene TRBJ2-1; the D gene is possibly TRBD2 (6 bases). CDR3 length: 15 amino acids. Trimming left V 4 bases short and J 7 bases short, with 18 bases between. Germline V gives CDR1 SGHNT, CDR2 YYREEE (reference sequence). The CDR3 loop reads CASSANNGSRNEQFF. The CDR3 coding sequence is TGTGCCAGCAGCGCGAATAACGGGAGTAGAAATGAGCAGTTCTTC.

CDR3 amino acids: CASSFFLGEISGANVLTF. CDR3 DNA: TGTGCCAGCAGTTTCTTTTTGGGCGAAATCTCTGGGGCCAACGTCCTGACTTTC. This rearrangement joins TRBV7-8 to TRBJ2-6; D is unclear. Trimming removed 6 bases from V and 0 bases from J, with 18 bases in between. The germline CDR1 and CDR2 sequences are SGHVS and FQNEAQ. This CDR3 spans 18 amino acids.

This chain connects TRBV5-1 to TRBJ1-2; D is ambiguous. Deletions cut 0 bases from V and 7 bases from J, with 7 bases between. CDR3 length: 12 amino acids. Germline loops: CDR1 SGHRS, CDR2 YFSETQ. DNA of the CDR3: TGCGCCAGCAGCTTGGGAGGGTTTGGCTACACCTTC. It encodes CASSLGGFGYTF.

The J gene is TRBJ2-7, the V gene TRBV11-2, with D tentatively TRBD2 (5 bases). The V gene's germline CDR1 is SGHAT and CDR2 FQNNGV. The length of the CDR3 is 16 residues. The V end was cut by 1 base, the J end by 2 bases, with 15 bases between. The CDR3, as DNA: TGTGCCAGCAGCTTAGTAAGTGGGAGAGAAGCCTACGAGCAGTACTTC. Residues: CASSLVSGREAYEQYF. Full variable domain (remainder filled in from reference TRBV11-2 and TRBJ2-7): EAGVAQSPRYKIIEKRQSVAFWCNPISGHATLYWYQQILGQGPKLLIQFQNNGVVDDSQLPKDRFSAERLKGVDSTLKIQPAKLEDSAVYLCASSLVSGREAYEQYFGPGTRLTVT.

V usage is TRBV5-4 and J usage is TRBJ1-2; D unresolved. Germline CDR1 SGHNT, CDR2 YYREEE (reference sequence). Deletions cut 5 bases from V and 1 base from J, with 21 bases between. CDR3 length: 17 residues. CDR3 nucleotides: TGTGCCAGCAGTCTCCCTACGGTACCATCCTTTAACTATGGCTACACCTTC. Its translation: CASSLPTVPSFNYGYTF.

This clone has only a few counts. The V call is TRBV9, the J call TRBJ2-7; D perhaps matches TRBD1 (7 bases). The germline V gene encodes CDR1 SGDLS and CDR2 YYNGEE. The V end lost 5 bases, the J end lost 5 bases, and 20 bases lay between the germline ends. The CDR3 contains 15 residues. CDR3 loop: CASSLYGQGGDEQYF. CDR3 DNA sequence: TGTGCCAGCAGTTTGTACGGGCAGGGGGGCGACGAGCAGTACTTC.

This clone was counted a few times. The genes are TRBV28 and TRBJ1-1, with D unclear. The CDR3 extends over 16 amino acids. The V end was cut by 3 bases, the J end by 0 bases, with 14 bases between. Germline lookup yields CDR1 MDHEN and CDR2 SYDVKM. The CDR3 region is CASSFDHRGLNTEAFF. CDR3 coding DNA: TGTGCCAGCAGTTTCGACCACCGGGGTCTGAACACTGAAGCTTTCTTT. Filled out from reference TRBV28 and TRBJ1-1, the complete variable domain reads DVKVTQSSRYLVKRTGEKVFLECVQDMDHENMFWYRQDPGLGLRLIYFSYDVKMKEKGDIPEGYSVSREKKERFSLILESASTNQTSMYLCASSFDHRGLNTEAFFGQGTRLTVV.

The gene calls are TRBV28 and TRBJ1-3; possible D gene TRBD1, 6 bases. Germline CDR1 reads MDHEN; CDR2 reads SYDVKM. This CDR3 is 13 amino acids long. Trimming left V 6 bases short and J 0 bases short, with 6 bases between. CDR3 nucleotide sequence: TGTGCCAGCAGACAGGGCTCTGGAAACACCATATATTTT. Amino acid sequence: CASRQGSGNTIYF.

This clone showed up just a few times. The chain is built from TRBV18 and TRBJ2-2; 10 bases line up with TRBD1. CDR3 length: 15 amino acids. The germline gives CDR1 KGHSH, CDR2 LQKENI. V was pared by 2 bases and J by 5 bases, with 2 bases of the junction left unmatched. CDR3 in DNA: TGTGCCAGCTCACCAGCGGGACAGGGGACCGGGGAGCTGTTTTTT. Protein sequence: CASSPAGQGTGELFF.

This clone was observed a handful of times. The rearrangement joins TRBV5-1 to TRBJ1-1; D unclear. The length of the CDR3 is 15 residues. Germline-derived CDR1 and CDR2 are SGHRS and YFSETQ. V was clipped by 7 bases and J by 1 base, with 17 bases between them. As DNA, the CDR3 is TGCGCCAGCGCCTCCCGTGAGGGAGGGAACACTGAAGCTTTCTTT. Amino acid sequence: CASASREGGNTEAFF. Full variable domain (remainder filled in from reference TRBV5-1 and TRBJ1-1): KAGVTQTPRYLIKTRGQQVTLSCSPISGHRSVSWYQQTPGQGLQFLFEYFSETQRNKGNFPGRFSGRQFSNSRSEMNVSTLELGDSALYLCASASREGGNTEAFFGQGTRLTVV.

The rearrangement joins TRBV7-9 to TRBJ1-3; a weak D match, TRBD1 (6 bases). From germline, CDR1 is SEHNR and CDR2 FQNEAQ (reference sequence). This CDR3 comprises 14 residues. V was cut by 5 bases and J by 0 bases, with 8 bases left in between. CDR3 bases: TGTGCCAGCAGCGACAGGAGCTCTGGAAACACCATATATTTT. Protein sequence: CASSDRSSGNTIYF.

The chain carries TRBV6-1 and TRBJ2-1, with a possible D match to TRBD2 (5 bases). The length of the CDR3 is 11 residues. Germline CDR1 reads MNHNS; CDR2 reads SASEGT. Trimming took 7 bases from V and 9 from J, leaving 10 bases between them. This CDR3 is CASTGKGEQFF. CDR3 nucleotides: TGTGCCAGCACGGGGAAAGGTGAGCAGTTCTTC.

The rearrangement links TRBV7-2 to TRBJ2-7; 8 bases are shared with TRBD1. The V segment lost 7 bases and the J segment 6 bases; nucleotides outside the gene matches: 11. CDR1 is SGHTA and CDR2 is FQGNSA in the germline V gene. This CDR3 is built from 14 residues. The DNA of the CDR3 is TGTGCCAGCACCATGGGTCAGGGGGCCGGCGAGCAGTACTTC. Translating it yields CASTMGQGAGEQYF.

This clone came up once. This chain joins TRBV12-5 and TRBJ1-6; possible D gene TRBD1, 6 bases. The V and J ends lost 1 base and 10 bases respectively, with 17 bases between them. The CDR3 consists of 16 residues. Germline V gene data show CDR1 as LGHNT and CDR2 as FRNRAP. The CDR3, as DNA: TGTGCTAGTGGTTTGGGGCACAGGGAAAGAGAATCACCCCTCCACTTT. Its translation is CASGLGHRERESPLHF.

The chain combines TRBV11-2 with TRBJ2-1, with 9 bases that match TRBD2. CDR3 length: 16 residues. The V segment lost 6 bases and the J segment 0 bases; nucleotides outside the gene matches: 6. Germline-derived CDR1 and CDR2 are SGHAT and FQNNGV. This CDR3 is CASSSSGRFSYNEQFF. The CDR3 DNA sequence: TGTGCCAGCAGTTCGAGCGGGAGGTTCTCCTACAATGAGCAGTTCTTC.